This TCR beta chain is from a study of regulatory T cells in long-lasting Graves disease. Noted time point: newly diagnosed GD, antithyroid drugs for less than 3 months. RNA isolated from PBMCs was used to make the TCR library. Clinicians diagnosed Graves' disease using American Thyroid Association guidelines. With iRepertoire HTBI primers and Arm-PCR of CDR3 regions, TCR beta libraries were built. TCRdb re-called the multiplex PCR reads with MiXCR, one entry per CDR3 protein. The table shows hundreds of thousands of distinct CDR3 sequences, with about a sixth occurring only once. This clonotype appeared many times. The V gene lost 2 bases and the J gene lost 1 base, with 10 bases spanning the gap. The germline V gene has CDR1 SNHLY and CDR2 FYNNEI. The length of the CDR3 is 15 residues.

The origin of this receptor is a female donor with Graves disease. This chain uses TRBV2 with TRBJ2-3, with a tentative D call TRBD1 (6 bases). The starting material was peripheral blood mononuclear cells (PBMCs), obtained at new diagnosis, from a patient treated with antithyroid drugs. The CDR3 sequence is CASSESAGGTDTQYF. The CDR3 region has the DNA TGTGCCAGCAGTGAATCTGCAGGGGGCACAGATACGCAGTATTTT.